The rows below give T cell receptor beta chains drawn from one sample of a study of tumor and adjacent non-tumor tissue in lung cancer. TCRdb ran MiXCR on the multiplex PCR reads and lists one entry per CDR3 protein. The table lists about 76,000 distinct CDR3 sequences, around 70% of them singletons. Sequencing was performed on lung tumor tissue. The origin of the receptors is a woman aged 70-85 years with non-small cell lung cancer. Each CDR3 is given with its conserved first and last residue. D genes are given only for firm matches. Expanded clones get a size class; other rows say once, few or many, or leave the size out.

J gene: TRBJ1-1; D gene: -; clone size: many; V gene: TRBV4-1; CDR3 protein: CASSQLLPMNTEASF; CDR3 DNA: TGCGCCAGCAGCCAACTACTACCTATGAACACTGAAGCTTCCTTT
J gene: TRBJ2-3; D gene: -; clone size: -; V gene: TRBV5-4; CDR3 protein: CASNLRALNTDMQYF; CDR3 DNA: TGTGCCAGCAACCTGCGGGCCCTTAACACAGATATGCAGTATTTT
J gene: TRBJ2-1; D gene: -; clone size: -; V gene: TRBV4-1; CDR3 protein: CVSNQGQSSYNEQFF; CDR3 DNA: TGTGTCAGCAACCAAGGTCAGAGCTCCTACAATGAGCAGTTCTTC
J gene: TRBJ2-5; D gene: TRBD1; clone size: once; V gene: TRBV10-1; CDR3 protein: CASSELGTGEQETRHF; CDR3 DNA: TGCGCCAGCAGTGAGCTTGGGACAGGGGAACAAGAGACCCGGCACTTC
J gene: TRBJ2-7; D gene: -; clone size: -; V gene: TRBV29-1; CDR3 protein: CSVRLPGVPYEQYF; CDR3 DNA: TGCAGCGTTCGCCTACCGGGAGTGCCCTACGAGCAGTACTTC
J gene: TRBJ1-1; D gene: -; clone size: -; V gene: TRBV4-1; CDR3 protein: CASCQRTENTEALF; CDR3 DNA: TGCGCCAGCTGCCAACGTACAGAGAACACTGAAGCTCTCTTT
J gene: TRBJ2-5; D gene: TRBD2; clone size: -; V gene: TRBV6-6; CDR3 protein: CGSSYLGLAMKTQYF; CDR3 DNA: TGTGGCAGCAGTTACTTGGGACTAGCGATGAAGACCCAGTACTTC
J gene: TRBJ2-1; D gene: -; clone size: -; V gene: TRBV6-5; CDR3 protein: CAISKTGTGINEQFF; CDR3 DNA: TGTGCCATTAGTAAAACCGGGACTGGGATCAATGAGCAGTTCTTC
J gene: TRBJ2-2; D gene: TRBD1; clone size: -; V gene: TRBV29-1; CDR3 protein: CGVERTGGPGELVF; CDR3 DNA: TGCGGCGTTGAACGGACAGGCGGGCCCGGGGAGCTGGTTTTT
J gene: TRBJ2-7; D gene: TRBD1; clone size: many; V gene: TRBV29-1; CDR3 protein: CSVVGTGGYEQYF; CDR3 DNA: TGCAGCGTTGTAGGGACAGGGGGCTACGAGCAGTACTTC
J gene: TRBJ1-3; D gene: -; clone size: -; V gene: TRBV6-5; CDR3 protein: CTSSLDTGMGGNTIYF; CDR3 DNA: TGTACCAGCAGCCTGGACACGGGGATGGGTGGAAACACCATATATTTT
J gene: TRBJ2-5; D gene: TRBD1; clone size: -; V gene: TRBV28; CDR3 protein: CASSFDRGLGTQYF; CDR3 DNA: TGTGCCAGCAGTTTTGACAGGGGGCTTGGGACCCAGTACTTC
J gene: TRBJ2-5; D gene: -; clone size: many; V gene: TRBV7-8; CDR3 protein: CASSPRVGPETQYF; CDR3 DNA: TGTGCCAGCAGCCCTAGGGTTGGGCCGGAGACCCAGTACTTC
J gene: TRBJ2-7; D gene: -; clone size: -; V gene: TRBV29-1; CDR3 protein: CSVSASASYEQYF; CDR3 DNA: TGCAGCGTTAGTGCTAGCGCCTCTTACGAGCAGTACTTT
J gene: TRBJ2-1; D gene: -; clone size: -; V gene: TRBV5-5; CDR3 protein: CASSLTGGSSYNEQFF; CDR3 DNA: TGTGCCAGCAGCTTGACTGGCGGAAGCTCCTACAATGAACAGTTCTTC
J gene: TRBJ2-3; D gene: -; clone size: -; V gene: TRBV29-1; CDR3 protein: CSVGRGADMRYF; CDR3 DNA: -
J gene: TRBJ2-7; D gene: -; clone size: many; V gene: TRBV5-1; CDR3 protein: CASSLGQGMIYEQYF; CDR3 DNA: TGCGCCAGCAGCTTGGGTCAGGGGATGATCTACGAGCAGTACTTC
J gene: TRBJ1-4; D gene: -; clone size: -; V gene: TRBV29-1; CDR3 protein: CGAVQGDEKLFF; CDR3 DNA: TGCGGCGCCGTACAGGGAGACGAAAAACTGTTTTTT